This T cell receptor beta chain was sequenced for a study of blood T cell repertoires in COVID-19. Whole-study context: Italy, Spain and the United States were the sources of the convalescent and acute COVID-19 samples. Sources were T cells, B-cell-depleted T cells, or PBMCs; the material itself was cDNA or gDNA.

All enrollees were roughly 18 to 100 years old and from around 25 US areas. In the study's own analysis: Researchers report that nucleated cell counts were estimated from reference gene primer amplification. Some clones are missing from TCRdb's copy, which holds only in-frame ones; the method was immunoSEQ multiplex PCR. The V and J calls and the clone size are those of that table, but D and trimming were determined from the DNA. Found here are some 340,000 clones, 80% to 85% of them singletons; the top ten hold around 5.1%. The CDR3 loop spans 15 amino acids. V shed 6 bases and J shed 5 bases, with 19 bases lying between them. In germline, CDR1 is MNHEY, CDR2 SMNVEV (reference sequence).

This chain joins TRBV27 and TRBJ1-2; tentative D call: TRBD1 (6 bases). The origin of this receptor is a woman between 50 and 59 years old who had recovered from COVID-19. What was sequenced was PBMCs or T cells enriched from blood (not recorded which). The CDR3 region is CASRKIGQPQYGYTF. The CDR3 region has the DNA TGTGCCAGCAGGAAAATTGGACAGCCCCAATATGGCTACACCTTC.